The table lists the clone carrying this TCR beta chain with a few counts. As yet, its antigen is unknown. Every donor was a healthy Caucasian. A single record per CDR3 protein comes from TCRdb applying MiXCR to the 5' RACE reads. The sample lists some 660,000 distinct CDR3 sequences; more than 6.5% were seen once. The entry originates in a study of identical twins. Broader study findings: Out-of-frame alpha sequences common to twins were enriched for low generation probability. Invariant T cells like MAIT and iNKT could partly confound the zero-insertion analyses. Conclusions leaned on cross-sectional statistical analysis and did not track the same donors over time.

The sample also formed part of further work on yellow fever vaccine responses in identical twins.

The sample consisted of PBMCs. The TCR was taken from a woman aged 18-29 years in good health.

The DNA of the CDR3 is TGTGCCAGCAGCTTAGGTCTGGGGGCAATGGATGAAAAACTGTTTTTT. This gives the protein CASSLGLGAMDEKLFF. The V and J genes are TRBV7-9 and TRBJ1-4; possible D gene TRBD1, 6 bases. The germline gives CDR1 SEHNR, CDR2 FQNEAQ (reference sequence). Trimming left V 1 base short and J 6 bases short, with 15 bases between. The CDR3 sequence is 16 residues long.